Below, one T cell receptor (beta chain) is given with its context. The source of the sample is a study of shared clonotypes between healthy human individuals. Data came from immunoSEQ multiplex PCR; TCRdb stores just in-frame clones and leaves some out. Among some 2.4 million clones listed, 93% were seen once. V lost 8 bases and J lost 2; bases outside the gene matches: 5. Germline V lookup: CDR1 ENHRY, CDR2 SYGVKD. This CDR3 region has 13 residues. The TCR was taken from a man aged 18 to 30 in good health. Some clones in this sample may be carry-over from other donors' samples. Sequencing was done on a sample of naive CD4+ T cells from PBMCs. The subset is: CD45RA+ positively selected. The gene calls are TRBV10-3 and TRBJ1-1; 7 bases agree with TRBD1. This CDR3 is CAILGQANTEAFF. The CDR3, as DNA: TGTGCCATCCTCGGACAGGCAAACACTGAAGCTTTCTTT.